A selection of T cell receptor beta chains follows, all from one sample in a study of PD-1 blockade in classical Hodgkin lymphoma. The repertoire was sequenced with immunoSEQ multiplex PCR; TCRdb's copy has only in-frame clones and lacks some. The profile covers around 40,000 clones, with 78% appearing a single time and over 10% taken by the ten largest. This material consisted of peripheral blood mononuclear cells (PBMCs), taken at baseline. All receptors derive from a human donor with classical Hodgkin lymphoma. CDR3s include the opening cysteine and the closing phenylalanine or tryptophan. Clone size is not always given. Where it is, it says once, few, many or a class for expanded clones.

clone size: .; V gene: TRBV4-3; J gene: TRBJ1-1; CDR3 protein: CASSPNPRLGLNTEAFF
clone size: once; V gene: TRBV7-2; J gene: TRBJ2-7; CDR3 protein: CASSFRWGESTYEQYF
clone size: .; V gene: TRBV2; J gene: TRBJ2-1; CDR3 protein: CASRLLAGGYNEQFF
clone size: few; V gene: TRBV6-5; J gene: TRBJ2-7; CDR3 protein: CASSPRQGAYEQYF
clone size: .; V gene: TRBV5-6; J gene: TRBJ2-7; CDR3 protein: CASSLEGVRRSYEQYF
clone size: once; V gene: TRBV18; J gene: TRBJ1-3; CDR3 protein: CASSPQARGQGNTIYF
clone size: .; V gene: TRBV7-9; J gene: TRBJ2-3; CDR3 protein: CASSFGRLITDTQYF
clone size: .; V gene: TRBV9; J gene: TRBJ2-3; CDR3 protein: CASNSGGLADTQYF
clone size: .; V gene: TRBV19; J gene: TRBJ2-1; CDR3 protein: CASSIGQGGEQFF
clone size: .; V gene: TRBV29-1; J gene: TRBJ1-1; CDR3 protein: CSVDRDMNTEAFF
clone size: medium-sized; V gene: TRBV4-3; J gene: TRBJ1-6; CDR3 protein: CASSEGGALNSPLHF
clone size: .; V gene: TRBV11-2; J gene: TRBJ2-2; CDR3 protein: CASSHLTGRSTGELFF
clone size: few; V gene: TRBV9; J gene: TRBJ1-1; CDR3 protein: CASSPTHVDTEAFF
clone size: .; V gene: TRBV2; J gene: TRBJ1-3; CDR3 protein: CASSDQTRGNTIYF
clone size: .; V gene: TRBV19; J gene: TRBJ2-5; CDR3 protein: CASSPIGTSGFPETQYF
clone size: .; V gene: TRBV6-1; J gene: TRBJ2-7; CDR3 protein: CASSARQDGGYEQYF
clone size: .; V gene: TRBV4-2; J gene: TRBJ1-2; CDR3 protein: CASSQEVQGMNYGYTF
clone size: .; V gene: TRBV6-5; J gene: TRBJ2-5; CDR3 protein: CASSRPVQETQYF
clone size: few; V gene: TRBV10-3; J gene: TRBJ2-7; CDR3 protein: CAISESQRRGGTYEQYF
clone size: .; V gene: TRBV11-2; J gene: TRBJ2-7; CDR3 protein: CASSFYSGGSYEQYF
clone size: .; V gene: TRBV7-2; J gene: TRBJ2-7; CDR3 protein: CASSLEYHYEQYF
clone size: once; V gene: TRBV7-2; J gene: TRBJ1-5; CDR3 protein: CASSATEAGYQPQHF
clone size: few; V gene: TRBV5-1; J gene: TRBJ2-2; CDR3 protein: CASSLDSGGGTGELFF
clone size: .; V gene: TRBV9; J gene: TRBJ1-3; CDR3 protein: CASSAPGDGNTIYF
clone size: .; V gene: TRBV9; J gene: TRBJ2-2; CDR3 protein: CASSAGGATGELFF
clone size: .; V gene: TRBV29-1; J gene: TRBJ2-3; CDR3 protein: CSVEDTQYF
clone size: .; V gene: TRBV5-1; J gene: TRBJ1-1; CDR3 protein: CASSTTGESTEAFF
clone size: .; V gene: TRBV2; J gene: TRBJ2-7; CDR3 protein: CASNGGGRTGAYEQYF
clone size: .; V gene: TRBV4-3; J gene: TRBJ2-1; CDR3 protein: CASSRERLAGGRGDEQFF
clone size: .; V gene: TRBV4-2; J gene: TRBJ1-5; CDR3 protein: CASSPYGGEPQHF